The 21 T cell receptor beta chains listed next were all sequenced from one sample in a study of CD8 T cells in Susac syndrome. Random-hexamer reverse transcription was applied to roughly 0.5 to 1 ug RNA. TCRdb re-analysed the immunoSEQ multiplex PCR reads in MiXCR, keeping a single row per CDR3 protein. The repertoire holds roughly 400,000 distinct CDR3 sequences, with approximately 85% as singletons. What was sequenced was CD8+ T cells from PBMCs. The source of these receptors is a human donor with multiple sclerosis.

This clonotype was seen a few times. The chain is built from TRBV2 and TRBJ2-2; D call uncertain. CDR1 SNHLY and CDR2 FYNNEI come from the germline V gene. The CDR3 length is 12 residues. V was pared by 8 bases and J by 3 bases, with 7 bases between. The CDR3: CASQIDTGELFF. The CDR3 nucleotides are TGTGCCAGCCAAATCGACACCGGGGAGCTGTTTTTT.

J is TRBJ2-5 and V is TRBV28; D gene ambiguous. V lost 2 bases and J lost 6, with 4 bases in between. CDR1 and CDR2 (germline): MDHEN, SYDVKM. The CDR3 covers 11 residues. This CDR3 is CASSLGQTQYF. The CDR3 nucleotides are TGTGCCAGCAGTTTAGGTCAGACCCAGTACTTC. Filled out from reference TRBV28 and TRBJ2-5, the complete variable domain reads DVKVTQSSRYLVKRTGEKVFLECVQDMDHENMFWYRQDPGLGLRLIYFSYDVKMKEKGDIPEGYSVSREKKERFSLILESASTNQTSMYLCASSLGQTQYFGPGTRLLVL.

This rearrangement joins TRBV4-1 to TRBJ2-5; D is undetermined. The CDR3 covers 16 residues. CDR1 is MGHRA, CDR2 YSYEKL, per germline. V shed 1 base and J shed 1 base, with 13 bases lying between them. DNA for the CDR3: TGCGCCAGCAGCCAAGGCAGCCGGGTCTTCCAAGAGACCCAGTACTTC. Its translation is CASSQGSRVFQETQYF.

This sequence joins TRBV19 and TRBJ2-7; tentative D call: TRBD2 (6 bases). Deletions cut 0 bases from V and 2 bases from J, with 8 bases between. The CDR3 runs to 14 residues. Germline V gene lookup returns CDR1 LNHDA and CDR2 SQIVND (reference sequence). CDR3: CASSIDGGAYEQYF. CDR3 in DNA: TGTGCCAGTAGTATAGATGGCGGGGCCTACGAGCAGTACTTC. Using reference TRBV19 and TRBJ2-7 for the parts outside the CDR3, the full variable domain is DGGITQSPKYLFRKEGQNVTLSCEQNLNHDAMYWYRQDPGQGLRLIYYSQIVNDFQKGDIAEGYSVSREKKESFPLTVTSAQKNPTAFYLCASSIDGGAYEQYFGPGTRLTVT.

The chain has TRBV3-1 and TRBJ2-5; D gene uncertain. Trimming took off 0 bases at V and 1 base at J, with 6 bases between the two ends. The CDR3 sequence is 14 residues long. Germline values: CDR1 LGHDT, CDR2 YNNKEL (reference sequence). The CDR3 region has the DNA TGTGCCAGCAGCCAAGAAGTGGGCCAAGAGACCCAGTACTTC. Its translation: CASSQEVGQETQYF.

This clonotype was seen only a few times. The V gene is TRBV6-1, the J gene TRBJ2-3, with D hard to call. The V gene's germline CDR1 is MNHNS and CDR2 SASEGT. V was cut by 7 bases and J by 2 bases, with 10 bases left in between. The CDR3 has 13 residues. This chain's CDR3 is CASISDFTDTQYF. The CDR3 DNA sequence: TGTGCCAGCATCTCCGACTTCACAGATACGCAGTATTTT.

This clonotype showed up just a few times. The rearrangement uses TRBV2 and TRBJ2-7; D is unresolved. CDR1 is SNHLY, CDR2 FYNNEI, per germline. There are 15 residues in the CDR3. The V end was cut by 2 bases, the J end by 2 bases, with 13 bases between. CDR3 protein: CASSERLSVTYEQYF. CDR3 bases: TGTGCCAGCAGTGAAAGGCTCTCAGTTACCTACGAGCAGTACTTC.

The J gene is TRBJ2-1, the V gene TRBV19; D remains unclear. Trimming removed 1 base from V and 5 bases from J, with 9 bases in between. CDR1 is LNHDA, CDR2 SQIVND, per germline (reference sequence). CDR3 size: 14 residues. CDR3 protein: CASSIANRNNEQFF. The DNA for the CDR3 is TGTGCCAGTAGTATAGCCAACCGAAACAATGAGCAGTTCTTC.

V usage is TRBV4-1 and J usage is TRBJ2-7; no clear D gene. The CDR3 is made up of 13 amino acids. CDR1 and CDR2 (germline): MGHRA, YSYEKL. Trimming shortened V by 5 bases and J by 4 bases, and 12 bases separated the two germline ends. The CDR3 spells CASSKYLGYEQYF. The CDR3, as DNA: TGCGCCAGCAGCAAATACCTCGGATACGAGCAGTACTTC.

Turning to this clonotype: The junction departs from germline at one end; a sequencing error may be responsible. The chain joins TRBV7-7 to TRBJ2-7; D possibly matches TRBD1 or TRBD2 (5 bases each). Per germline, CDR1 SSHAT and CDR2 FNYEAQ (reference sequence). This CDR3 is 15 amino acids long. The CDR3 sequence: CASSSGAGSLEEQYF. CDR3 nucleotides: TGTGCTAGCAGCTCCGGGGCAGGATCCCTAGAGGAGCAGTACTTC.

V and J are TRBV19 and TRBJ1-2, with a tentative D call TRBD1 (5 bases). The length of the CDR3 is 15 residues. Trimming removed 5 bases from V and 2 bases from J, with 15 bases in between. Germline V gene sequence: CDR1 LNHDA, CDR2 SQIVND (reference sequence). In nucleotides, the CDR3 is TGTGCCAGTAGTGAAGACAGCGAAACCAACTATGGCTACACCTTC. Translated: CASSEDSETNYGYTF.

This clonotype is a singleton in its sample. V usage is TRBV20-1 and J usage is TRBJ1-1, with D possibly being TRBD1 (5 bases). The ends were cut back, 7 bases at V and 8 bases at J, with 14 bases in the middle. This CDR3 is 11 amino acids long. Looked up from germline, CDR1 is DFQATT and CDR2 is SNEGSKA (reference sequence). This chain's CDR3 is CSVHTGAEAFF. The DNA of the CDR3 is TGCAGTGTCCACACCGGGGCCGAAGCTTTCTTT.

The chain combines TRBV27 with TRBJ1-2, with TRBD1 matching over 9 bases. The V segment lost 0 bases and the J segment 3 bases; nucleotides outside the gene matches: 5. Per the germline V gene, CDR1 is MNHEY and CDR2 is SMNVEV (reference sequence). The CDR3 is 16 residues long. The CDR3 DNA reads TGTGCCAGCAGTTTATCGGGGACAGGGTCTTACTATGGCTACACCTTC. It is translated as CASSLSGTGSYYGYTF.

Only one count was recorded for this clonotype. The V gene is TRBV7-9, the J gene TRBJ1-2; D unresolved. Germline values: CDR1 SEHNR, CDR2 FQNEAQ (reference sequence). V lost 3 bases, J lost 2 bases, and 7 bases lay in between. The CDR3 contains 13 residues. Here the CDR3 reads CASSFIGNYGYTF. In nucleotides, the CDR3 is TGTGCCAGCAGCTTTATTGGGAACTATGGCTACACCTTC.

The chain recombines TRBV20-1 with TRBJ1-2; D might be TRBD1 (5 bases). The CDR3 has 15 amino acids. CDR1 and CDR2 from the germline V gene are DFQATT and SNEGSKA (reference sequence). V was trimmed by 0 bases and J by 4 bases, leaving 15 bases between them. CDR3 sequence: CSARDYPAGSYGYTF. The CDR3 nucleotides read TGCAGTGCTAGAGATTATCCCGCAGGGAGCTATGGCTACACCTTC.

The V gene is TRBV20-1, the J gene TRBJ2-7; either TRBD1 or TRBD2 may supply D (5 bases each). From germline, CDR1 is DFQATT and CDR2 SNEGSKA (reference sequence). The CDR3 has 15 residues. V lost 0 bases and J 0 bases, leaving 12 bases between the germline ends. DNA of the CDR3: TGCAGTGCTAGAGACCCGGGGCAGGACTCCTACGAGCAGTACTTC. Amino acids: CSARDPGQDSYEQYF.

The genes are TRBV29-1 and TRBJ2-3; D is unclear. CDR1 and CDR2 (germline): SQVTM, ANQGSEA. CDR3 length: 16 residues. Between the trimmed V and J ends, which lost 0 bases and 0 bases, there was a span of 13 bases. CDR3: CSVEDTQAPSTDTQYF. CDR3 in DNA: TGCAGCGTTGAAGATACGCAGGCACCTAGCACAGATACGCAGTATTTT.

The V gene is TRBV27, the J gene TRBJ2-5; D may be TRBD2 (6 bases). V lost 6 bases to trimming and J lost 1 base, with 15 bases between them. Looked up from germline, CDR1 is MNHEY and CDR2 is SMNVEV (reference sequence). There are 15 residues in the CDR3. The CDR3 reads CASSRIGGLQETQYF. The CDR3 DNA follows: TGTGCCAGCAGCCGAATCGGGGGTCTCCAAGAGACCCAGTACTTC.

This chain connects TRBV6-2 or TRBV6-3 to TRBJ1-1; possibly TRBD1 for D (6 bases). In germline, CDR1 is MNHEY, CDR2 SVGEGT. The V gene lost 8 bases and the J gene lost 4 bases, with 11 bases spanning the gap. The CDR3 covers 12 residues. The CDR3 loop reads CASEKGGTEAFF. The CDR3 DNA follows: TGTGCCAGCGAAAAGGGGGGCACTGAAGCTTTCTTT.

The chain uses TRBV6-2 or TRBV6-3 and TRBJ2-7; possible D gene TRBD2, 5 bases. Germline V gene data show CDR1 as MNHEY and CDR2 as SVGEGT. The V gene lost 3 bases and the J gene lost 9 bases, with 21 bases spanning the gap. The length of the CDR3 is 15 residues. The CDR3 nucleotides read TGTGCCAGCAGTTATTTGGAGACTACCAGATTGGGGCAGTACTTC. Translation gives CASSYLETTRLGQYF.

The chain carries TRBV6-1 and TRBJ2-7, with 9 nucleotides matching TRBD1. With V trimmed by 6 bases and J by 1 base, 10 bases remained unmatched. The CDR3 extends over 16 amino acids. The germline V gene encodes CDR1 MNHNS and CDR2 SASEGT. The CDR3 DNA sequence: TGTGCCAGCAGCTCCAGTTGGGGACAGGGATCCTACGAGCAGTACTTC. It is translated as CASSSSWGQGSYEQYF.